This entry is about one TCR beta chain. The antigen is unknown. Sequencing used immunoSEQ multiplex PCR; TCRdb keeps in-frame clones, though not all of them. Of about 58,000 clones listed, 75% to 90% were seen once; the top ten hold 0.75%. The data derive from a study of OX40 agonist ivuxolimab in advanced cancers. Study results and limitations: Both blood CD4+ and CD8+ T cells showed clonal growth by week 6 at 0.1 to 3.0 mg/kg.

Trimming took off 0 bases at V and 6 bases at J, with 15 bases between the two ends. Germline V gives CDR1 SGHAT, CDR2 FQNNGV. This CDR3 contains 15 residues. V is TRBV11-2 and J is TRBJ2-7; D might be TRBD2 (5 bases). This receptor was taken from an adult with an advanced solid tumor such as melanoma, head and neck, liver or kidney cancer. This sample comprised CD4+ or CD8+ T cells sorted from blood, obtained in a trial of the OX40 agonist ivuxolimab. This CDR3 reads CASSLDHGREGEQYF. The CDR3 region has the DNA TGTGCCAGCAGCTTAGATCACGGGCGAGAGGGCGAGCAGTACTTC. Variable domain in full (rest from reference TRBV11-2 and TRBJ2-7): EAGVAQSPRYKIIEKRQSVAFWCNPISGHATLYWYQQILGQGPKLLIQFQNNGVVDDSQLPKDRFSAERLKGVDSTLKIQPAKLEDSAVYLCASSLDHGREGEQYFGPGTRLTVT.